What follows are 20 T cell receptor beta chains derived from one specimen sequenced in a study of shared clonotypes between healthy human individuals (TCRdb year 2020). Library creation used the immunoSEQ multiplex PCR assay. TCRdb retrieved this table from immuneACCESS and kept in-frame rearrangements only. Not all clones are present; in checked studies, unresolved V genes account for under half, and no reason is known for the remainder. For this sample there are over 2 million clones; about 95% appear just once. 1.1% of the sample comes from the top ten. CD8 naive samples were obtained by positive selection for CCR7 among CD45RO-negative cells, yielding a CD45RA+CCR7+ population from which TemRA cells were excluded. Sequencing was carried out using naive CD8+ T cells sorted from blood. According to the study, the label for this sample's cell subset or site signals: CD45RA+CCR7+. Receptor source: a man between 18 and 29 years old in good health.

The table lists this clone with a count of one. The genes are TRBV30 and TRBJ2-3; TRBD2 matches 13 bases. The CDR3 covers 17 residues. Trimming at V came to 2 bases and at J to 5 bases, leaving 10 bases not matched to a gene. Germline CDR1 GTSNPN, CDR2 SVGIG (reference sequence). CDR3 DNA sequence: TGTGCCTGGAGTAACGGACTAGCGGGAGCAACGGAAGATACGCAGTATTTT. Residues: CAWSNGLAGATEDTQYF.

This chain uses TRBV30 with TRBJ2-3, with TRBD2 matching 8 bases. Germline CDR1 and CDR2: GTSNPN and SVGIG (reference sequence). After removal of 3 bases from V and 6 bases from J, the junction contained 5 bases not matched to a gene. The length of the CDR3 is 13 residues. The CDR3 region is CAWSTTGGDTQYF. CDR3 DNA sequence: TGTGCCTGGAGCACCACGGGGGGGGATACGCAGTATTTT.

This chain joins TRBV7-2 and TRBJ2-3; D not resolved. Between the trimmed V and J ends, which lost 0 bases and 0 bases, there was a span of 10 bases. Germline CDR1 reads SGHTA; CDR2 reads FQGNSA. CDR3 length: 16 amino acids. CDR3 residues: CASSLAAPTSTDTQYF. The CDR3 DNA sequence: TGTGCCAGCAGCTTAGCAGCGCCGACGAGCACAGATACGCAGTATTTT. The full variable domain, its missing parts supplied by reference TRBV7-2 and TRBJ2-3, is GAGVSQSPSNKVTEKGKDVELRCDPISGHTALYWYRQSLGQGLEFLIYFQGNSAPDKSGLPSDRFSAERTGGSVSTLTIQRTQQEDSAVYLCASSLAAPTSTDTQYFGPGTRLTVL.

This rearrangement joins TRBV5-8 to TRBJ2-1; D is ambiguous. This CDR3 is built from 19 residues. Germline V gives CDR1 SGHTS, CDR2 YDEGEE. The ends were cut back, 7 bases at V and 0 bases at J, with 26 bases in the middle. The CDR3 DNA follows: TGTGCCAGCGAGTGGTTCGGAAACAAGGGTCCGAGCTCCTACAATGAGCAGTTCTTC. As protein: CASEWFGNKGPSSYNEQFF.

V is TRBV27 and J is TRBJ1-5; 11 bases are shared with TRBD1. This CDR3 is 12 amino acids long. The ends lost 8 bases at V and 9 bases at J; junction bases unmatched: 3. The germline V gene has CDR1 MNHEY and CDR2 SMNVEV (reference sequence). For the CDR3, the DNA is TGTGCCAGCGGGACAGGGGGTCCGCCCCAGCATTTT. Translating gives CASGTGGPPQHF.

The chain combines TRBV13 with TRBJ2-2; 9 nucleotides match TRBD2. CDR3 length: 17 amino acids. The germline CDR1 and CDR2 sequences are PRHDT and FYEKMQ (reference sequence). With 5 bases clipped from V and 0 bases from J, the junction kept 7 bases outside the gene matches. The DNA for the CDR3 is TGTGCCAGCAGCCCCGGACTAGCGACAACGAACACCGGGGAGCTGTTTTTT. Amino acid sequence: CASSPGLATTNTGELFF.

Of note for this clone: Other DNA sequences from this sample encode an identical CDR3 as well. V usage is TRBV5-4 and J usage is TRBJ2-1, with D perhaps TRBD1 or TRBD2 (5 bases each). This CDR3 has 12 amino acids. With 1 base removed from V and 9 bases from J, the gap between germline ends came to 8 bases. Per germline, CDR1 SGHNT and CDR2 YYREEE (reference sequence). Here the CDR3 DNA reads TGTGCCAGCAGCTTGTCTGGGGGTGAGCAGTTCTTC. Translating gives CASSLSGGEQFF.

The chain couples TRBV2 to TRBJ2-1, with 11 bases aligning to TRBD2. The CDR3 is 19 residues long. Germline values: CDR1 SNHLY, CDR2 FYNNEI. The V and J ends lost 10 bases and 2 bases, in that order; junction bases with no gene match: 19. CDR3 coding DNA: TGTGCCAACTTAAAGACAGGGACTAGCGGAGGGAGGCCCTACAATGAGCAGTTCTTC. Its protein is CANLKTGTSGGRPYNEQFF.

This chain joins TRBV7-8 and TRBJ2-1, with 10 bases identical to TRBD1. The V and J ends lost 10 bases and 8 bases, in that order; junction bases with no gene match: 11. CDR1 SGHVS and CDR2 FQNEAQ come from the germline V gene. This CDR3 has 14 residues. For the CDR3, the DNA is TGTGCCACCGTTTTGGGACAGGGGAGCGATGAGCAGTTCTTC. It codes for CATVLGQGSDEQFF.

The chain combines TRBV4-1 with TRBJ2-7; 8 positions agree with TRBD2. Germline V gene sequence: CDR1 MGHRA, CDR2 YSYEKL. Germline trimming cut 0 bases from V and 2 bases from J; bases unmatched to any gene: 6. The CDR3 sequence is 16 residues long. CDR3 bases: TGCGCCAGCAGCCAAGAGGGGAGCGGGAGTGCCTACGAGCAGTACTTC. Translation: CASSQEGSGSAYEQYF.

This rearrangement joins TRBV9 to TRBJ2-1, with unresolved D. The germline gives CDR1 SGDLS, CDR2 YYNGEE. This CDR3 spans 15 amino acids. V lost 4 bases, J lost 5 bases, and 16 bases lay in between. The DNA for the CDR3 is TGTGCCAGCAGCCCTGGCTCTTCGCAAAACAATGAGCAGTTCTTC. Amino acid sequence: CASSPGSSQNNEQFF.

This chain links TRBV7-6 with TRBJ1-2, with 9 bases identical to TRBD1. Per germline, CDR1 SGHVS and CDR2 FNYEAQ. The CDR3 extends over 13 amino acids. The ends lost 2 bases at V and 9 bases at J; junction bases unmatched: 4. The CDR3 DNA sequence: TGTGCCAGCAGCTTACCCGGGACAGGGAGCTACACCTTC. It translates to CASSLPGTGSYTF.

CDR3 residues: CASSPDTGPNQPQHF. The CDR3 DNA is TGTGCCAGTAGCCCAGACACAGGTCCGAATCAGCCCCAGCATTTT. The rearrangement links TRBV19 to TRBJ1-5; possible D gene TRBD1, 5 bases. This CDR3 contains 15 residues. Trimming cost V 6 bases and J 4 bases, with 16 bases left between them. CDR1 and CDR2 (germline): LNHDA, SQIVND (reference sequence).

The chain is built from TRBV10-2 and TRBJ2-3; D is possibly TRBD1 (5 bases). CDR1 and CDR2 (germline): WSHSY, SAAADI. V lost 6 bases and J 0 bases, leaving 7 bases between the germline ends. The CDR3 is 13 amino acids. For the CDR3, the DNA is TGCGCCAGCAGGGACAAGAGCACAGATACGCAGTATTTT. As protein: CASRDKSTDTQYF.

The genes are TRBV7-9 and TRBJ2-7; 11 bases agree with TRBD1. Germline assignment: CDR1 SEHNR and CDR2 FQNEAQ (reference sequence). The CDR3 has 16 residues. Trimming took 4 bases from V and 1 from J; bases not matched to a gene: 6. The CDR3 is CASSSSGQGGSYEQYF. The CDR3 DNA follows: TGTGCCAGCAGCTCATCGGGACAGGGGGGTTCCTACGAGCAGTACTTC.

V usage is TRBV4-3 and J usage is TRBJ1-2; D ambiguous. The length of the CDR3 is 12 residues. Trimming left V 1 base short and J 10 bases short, with 10 bases between. Germline V CDR1 and CDR2: LGHNA, YSLEER. In nucleotides, the CDR3 is TGCGCCAGCAGCCAAGGGGAGGGCCCCTACACCTTC. It is translated as CASSQGEGPYTF.

The table lists this clone with a few counts. V and J are TRBV28 and TRBJ2-7; 10 positions agree with TRBD1. V lost 7 bases and J lost 2; bases outside the gene matches: 8. This CDR3 contains 15 residues. Germline loops: CDR1 MDHEN, CDR2 SYDVKM. CDR3 protein: CASKDRDRGPYEQYF. The CDR3 DNA sequence: TGTGCCAGCAAAGACCGGGACAGGGGCCCCTACGAGCAGTACTTC.

The chain has TRBV30 and TRBJ1-1; D is possibly TRBD1 (5 bases). CDR1 GTSNPN and CDR2 SVGIG come from the germline V gene (reference sequence). V shed 4 bases and J shed 4 bases, with 13 bases lying between them. CDR3 length equals 13 residues. CDR3 protein: CAWTAGWGTEAFF. The CDR3 nucleotides are TGTGCCTGGACCGCAGGGTGGGGCACTGAAGCTTTCTTT.

The chain has TRBV28 and TRBJ1-4; 8 positions agree with TRBD1. V lost 5 bases and J lost 4; bases outside the gene matches: 6. The length of the CDR3 is 15 residues. Germline V gives CDR1 MDHEN, CDR2 SYDVKM. The CDR3 DNA reads as TGTGCCAGCAGTATGGGACAGGACCTTAATGAAAAACTGTTTTTT. This encodes CASSMGQDLNEKLFF.

This chain connects TRBV6-8 to TRBJ2-3; no reliable D call. V lost 1 base and J lost 8, with 25 bases in between. Germline V gives CDR1 MNHGY, CDR2 SAAAGT. The CDR3 consists of 18 residues. The CDR3 protein is CASSYCDSRRILKGTQYF. In DNA, the CDR3 is TGTGCCAGCAGTTACTGCGACTCTCGAAGGATCTTAAAGGGTACGCAGTATTTT.